This T cell receptor (beta chain) came from a study of blood T cell repertoires in COVID-19. Study-level information: Specimens from acute and convalescent COVID-19 originated in the United States, Italy and Spain. PBMCs, B-cell-depleted T cells, or T cells were the source of the cDNA or gDNA that made up the material.

Authors' methods: Counts of nucleated cells, estimated from reference gene primer amplification, were obtained. The data were produced by immunoSEQ multiplex PCR, yet TCRdb's version contains in-frame clones alone and is incomplete. V, J and clone size are taken as reported in that table, and D and trimming were inferred from the DNA itself. The data hold approximately 300,000 clones, with roughly 80% observed a single time. V shed 6 bases, J shed 3 bases, and the junction held 9 bases outside the gene matches. The CDR3 consists of 17 residues. Germline CDR1 reads MDHEN; CDR2 reads SYDVKM. The material sequenced was peripheral blood. This sequence was found in a woman aged 45 to 65 with active or convalescent COVID-19. The chain couples TRBV28 to TRBJ2-7; 15 bases agree with TRBD2. The chain's CDR3 is CASRPGLAGGLRYEQYF. CDR3 nucleotide sequence: TGTGCCAGCAGACCGGGACTAGCGGGAGGTTTGCGCTACGAGCAGTACTTC.